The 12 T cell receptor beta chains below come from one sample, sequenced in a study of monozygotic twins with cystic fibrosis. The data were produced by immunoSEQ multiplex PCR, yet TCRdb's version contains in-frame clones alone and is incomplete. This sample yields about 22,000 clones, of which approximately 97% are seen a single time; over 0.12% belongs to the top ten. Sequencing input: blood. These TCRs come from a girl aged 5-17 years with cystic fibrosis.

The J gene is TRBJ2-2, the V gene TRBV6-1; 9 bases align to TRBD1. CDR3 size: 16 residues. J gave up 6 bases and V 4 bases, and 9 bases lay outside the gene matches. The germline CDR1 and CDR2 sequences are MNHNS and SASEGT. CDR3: CASSGTGGANSGELFF. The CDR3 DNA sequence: TGTGCCAGCAGTGGAACAGGGGGCGCAAACTCCGGGGAGCTGTTTTTT.

CDR3 nucleotide sequence: TGTGCCCCCCCACGGGGTTTCAATCAGCCCCAGCATTTT. This gives the protein CAPPRGFNQPQHF. The V gene is TRBV6-6, the J gene TRBJ1-5, with D uncertain. V gave up 11 bases and J gave up 3 bases, with 14 bases separating them. In germline, CDR1 is MNHNY, CDR2 SVGAGI (reference sequence). This CDR3 contains 13 residues.

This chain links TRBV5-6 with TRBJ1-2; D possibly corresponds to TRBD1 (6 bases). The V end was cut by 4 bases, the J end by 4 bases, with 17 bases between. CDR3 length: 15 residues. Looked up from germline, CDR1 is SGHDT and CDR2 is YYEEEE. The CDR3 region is CASSPGQINFYGYTF. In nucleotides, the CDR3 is TGTGCCAGCAGCCCCGGACAGATCAACTTCTATGGCTACACCTTC.

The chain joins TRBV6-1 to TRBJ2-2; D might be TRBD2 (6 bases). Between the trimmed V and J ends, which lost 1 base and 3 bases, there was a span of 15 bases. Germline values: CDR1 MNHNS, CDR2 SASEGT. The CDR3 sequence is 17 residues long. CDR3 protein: CASSEDGRLQYTGELFF. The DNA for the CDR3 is TGTGCCAGCAGTGAAGACGGGAGACTACAGTACACCGGGGAGCTGTTTTTT.

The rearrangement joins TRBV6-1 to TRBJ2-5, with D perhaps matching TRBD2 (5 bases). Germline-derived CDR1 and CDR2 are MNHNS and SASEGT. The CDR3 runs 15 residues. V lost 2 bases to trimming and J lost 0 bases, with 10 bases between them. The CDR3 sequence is CASSELDWYQETQYF. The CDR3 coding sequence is TGTGCCAGCAGTGAACTGGACTGGTACCAAGAGACCCAGTACTTC.

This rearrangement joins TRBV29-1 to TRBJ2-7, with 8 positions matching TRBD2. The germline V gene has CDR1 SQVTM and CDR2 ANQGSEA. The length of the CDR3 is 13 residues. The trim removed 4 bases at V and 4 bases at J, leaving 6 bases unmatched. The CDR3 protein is CSVGEREKYEQYF. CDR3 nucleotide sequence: TGCAGCGTTGGGGAGCGGGAGAAGTACGAGCAGTACTTC.

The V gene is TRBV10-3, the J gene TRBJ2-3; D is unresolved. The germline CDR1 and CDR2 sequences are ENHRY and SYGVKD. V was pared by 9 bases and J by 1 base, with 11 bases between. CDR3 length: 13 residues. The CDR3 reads CAIGVIGTDTQYF. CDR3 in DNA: TGTGCCATAGGAGTTATCGGCACAGATACGCAGTATTTT.

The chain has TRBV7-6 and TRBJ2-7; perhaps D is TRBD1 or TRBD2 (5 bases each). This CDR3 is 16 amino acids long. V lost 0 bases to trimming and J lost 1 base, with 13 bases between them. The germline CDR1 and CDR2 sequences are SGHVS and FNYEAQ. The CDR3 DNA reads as TGTGCCAGCAGCTTAGCGAGGGCCAGGGTTTCCTACGAGCAGTACTTC. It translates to CASSLARARVSYEQYF.

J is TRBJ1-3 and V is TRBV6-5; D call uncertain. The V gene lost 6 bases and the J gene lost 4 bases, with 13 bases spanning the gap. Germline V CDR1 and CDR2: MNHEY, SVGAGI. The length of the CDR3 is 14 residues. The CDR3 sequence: CASSLRGGGNTIYF. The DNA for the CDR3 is TGTGCCAGCAGCCTGCGGGGAGGCGGAAACACCATATATTTT.

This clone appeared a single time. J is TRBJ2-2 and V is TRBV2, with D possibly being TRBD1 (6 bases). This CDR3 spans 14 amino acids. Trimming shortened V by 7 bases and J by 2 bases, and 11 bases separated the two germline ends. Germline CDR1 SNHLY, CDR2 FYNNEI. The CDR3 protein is CASNRQANTGELFF. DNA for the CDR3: TGTGCCAGCAACCGACAGGCCAACACCGGGGAGCTGTTTTTT.

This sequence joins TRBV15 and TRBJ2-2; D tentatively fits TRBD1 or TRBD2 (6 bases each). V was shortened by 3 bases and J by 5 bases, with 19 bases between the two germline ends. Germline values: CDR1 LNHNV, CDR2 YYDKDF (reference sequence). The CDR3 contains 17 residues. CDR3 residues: CATSRGLGGAVTGELFF. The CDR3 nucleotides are TGTGCCACCAGCAGGGGCCTGGGGGGCGCGGTAACCGGGGAGCTGTTTTTT.

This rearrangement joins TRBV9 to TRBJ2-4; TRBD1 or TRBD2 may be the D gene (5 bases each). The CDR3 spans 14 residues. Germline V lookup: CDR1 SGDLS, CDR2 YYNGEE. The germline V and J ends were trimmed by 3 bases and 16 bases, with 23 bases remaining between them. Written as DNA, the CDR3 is TGTGCCAGCAGCGCCCGGGGACCCGAGAGGAGTAAATACTTC. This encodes CASSARGPERSKYF.